A single sample is the source of the 26 T cell receptor beta chains below, sequenced in a study of blood T cell repertoires in COVID-19. Using immunoSEQ multiplex PCR, the repertoire was profiled, and TCRdb retains in-frame clones only, with some absent. The table shows under 350,000 clones, with 65% to 90% occurring only once. The sequenced material came from PBMCs or T cells enriched from blood (not recorded which). The receptors come from a man aged 30-40 years who had recovered from COVID-19.

The chain uses TRBV19 and TRBJ1-6; TRBD1 is a possible D gene (6 bases). The length of the CDR3 is 16 residues. Germline loops: CDR1 LNHDA, CDR2 SQIVND (reference sequence). Trimming cost V 3 bases and J 4 bases, with 13 bases left between them. The CDR3 reads CASSIQGQFYNSPLHF. The CDR3 DNA reads TGTGCCAGTAGTATCCAGGGACAATTTTATAATTCACCCCTCCACTTT.

The V call is TRBV11-2, the J call TRBJ2-7, with 9 bases fitting TRBD1. Looked up from germline, CDR1 is SGHAT and CDR2 is FQNNGV. The CDR3 length is 14 residues. V gave up 7 bases and J gave up 3 bases; unmatched junction bases: 7. The CDR3 DNA reads as TGTGCCAGCACCCAAGGGGGACAGGGCTACGAGCAGTACTTC. It yields the protein CASTQGGQGYEQYF.

This clone has just one count. The chain has TRBV11-2 and TRBJ1-6; the match to TRBD1 covers 7 bases. V lost 4 bases to trimming and J lost 5 bases; unmatched junction nucleotides: 8. The V gene's germline CDR1 is SGHAT and CDR2 FQNNGV. This CDR3 has 16 amino acids. This CDR3 reads CASSSGGLGNNSPLHF. In DNA form, the CDR3 reads TGTGCCAGCAGCTCAGGGGGTTTGGGTAATAATTCACCCCTCCACTTT.

This sequence joins TRBV3-1 (or the pseudogene TRBV3-2) and TRBJ2-3, with 7 nucleotides matching TRBD1. The CDR3 consists of 13 residues. The V segment lost 6 bases and the J segment 3 bases; nucleotides outside the gene matches: 3. Germline V lookup: CDR1 LGHDT, CDR2 YNNKEL (reference sequence). CDR3 protein: CASRYRGTDTQYF. The CDR3 coding sequence is TGTGCCAGCAGGTACAGGGGTACAGATACGCAGTATTTT.

The V call is TRBV18, the J call TRBJ1-6; a possible D gene is TRBD1 (6 bases). Deletions cut 5 bases from V and 6 bases from J, with 8 bases between. Germline V lookup: CDR1 KGHSH, CDR2 LQKENI. The CDR3 loop spans 13 amino acids. The CDR3 nucleotides are TGTGCCAGCTCAATGGACAGTAATTCACCCCTCCACTTT. Its protein is CASSMDSNSPLHF.

The genes are TRBV5-6 and TRBJ2-4, with 7 bases matching TRBD1. The CDR3 consists of 17 residues. The J segment lost 1 base and the V segment lost 2 bases, leaving 9 bases of the junction unmatched. The germline V gene has CDR1 SGHDT and CDR2 YYEEEE. The CDR3 region is CASSFWTGAWAKNIQYF. CDR3 bases: TGTGCCAGCAGCTTTTGGACAGGTGCGTGGGCCAAAAACATTCAGTACTTC.

V gene TRBV7-2 combines with J gene TRBJ2-7; TRBD2 matches at 9 bases. This CDR3 spans 16 amino acids. Per the germline V gene, CDR1 is SGHTA and CDR2 is FQGNSA. Losses at the gene ends were 2 bases for V and 5 bases for J; bases not matched to a gene: 10. CDR3 DNA: TGTGCCAGCAGCTTATCTCCAGCGGGAGGACGCCACGAGCAGTACTTC. Encoded protein: CASSLSPAGGRHEQYF.

The gene calls are TRBV30 and TRBJ1-1; 11 nucleotides align to TRBD1. CDR3 size: 16 residues. Germline V CDR1 and CDR2: GTSNPN, SVGIG (reference sequence). V shed 3 bases and J 0 bases; nucleotides not matched to a gene: 6. The CDR3 DNA sequence: TGTGCCTGGAGGGACGGACAGGGGGCGATGAACACTGAAGCTTTCTTT. It translates to CAWRDGQGAMNTEAFF. The full variable domain, in which reference TRBV30 and TRBJ1-1 provide the parts outside the CDR3, is SQTIHQWPATLVQPVGSPLSLECTVEGTSNPNLYWYRQAAGRGLQLLFYSVGIGQISSEVPQNLSASRPQDRQFILSSKKLLLSDSGFYLCAWRDGQGAMNTEAFFGQGTRLTVV.

CDR3 sequence: CASSVAVEGYEQYF. The CDR3, as DNA: TGTGCCAGCAGCGTAGCTGTGGAGGGCTACGAGCAGTACTTC. V usage is TRBV9 and J usage is TRBJ2-7, with a weak D call TRBD2 (6 bases). This CDR3 comprises 14 residues. Per germline, CDR1 SGDLS and CDR2 YYNGEE. Trimming removed 0 bases from V and 3 bases from J, with 10 bases in between.

This clone was seen more than once but under ten times. The V gene is TRBV14, the J gene TRBJ1-3; D unresolved. V was cut by 4 bases and J by 2 bases, with 3 bases left in between. The length of the CDR3 is 12 residues. The V gene's germline CDR1 is SGHDN and CDR2 FVKESK. CDR3 protein: CASSPAGNTIYF. In DNA, the CDR3 is TGTGCCAGCAGCCCAGCTGGAAACACCATATATTTT.

This clone was detected only a few times. V is TRBV18 and J is TRBJ1-5, with 9 bases identical to TRBD1. Germline CDR1 is KGHSH and CDR2 is LQKENI. J was trimmed by 4 bases and V by 2 bases; bases with no gene match: 3. The CDR3 runs 15 residues. The CDR3 loop reads CASSPGDRVNQPQHF. CDR3 bases: TGTGCCAGCTCACCAGGGGACAGGGTTAATCAGCCCCAGCATTTT.

The rearrangement uses TRBV7-9 and TRBJ2-2; maybe TRBD2 (6 bases). Germline loops: CDR1 SEHNR, CDR2 FQNEAQ (reference sequence). V was pared by 4 bases and J by 2 bases, with 11 bases between. This CDR3 has 15 residues. The CDR3 DNA follows: TGTGCCAGCAGCTCCGGGACTCTTAACACCGGGGAGCTGTTTTTT. Protein product: CASSSGTLNTGELFF.

The rearrangement uses TRBV14 and TRBJ2-7; D uncertain. Per germline, CDR1 SGHDN and CDR2 FVKESK. The CDR3 covers 15 residues. V lost 4 bases and J 1 base, leaving 14 bases between the germline ends. The CDR3 loop reads CASSPLQARSYEQYF. CDR3 coding DNA: TGTGCCAGCAGCCCTTTACAAGCGCGATCCTACGAGCAGTACTTC.

This chain links TRBV5-4 with TRBJ2-1; 8 nucleotides align to TRBD2. V was pared by 0 bases and J by 5 bases, with 1 base of the junction left unmatched. The germline V gene encodes CDR1 SGHNT and CDR2 YYREEE (reference sequence). The CDR3 has 14 residues. CDR3 in DNA: TGTGCCAGCAGCTTGGCGGGGGGGAACAATGAGCAGTTCTTC. Translation gives CASSLAGGNNEQFF.

The V gene is TRBV6-1, the J gene TRBJ2-2, with D maybe TRBD2 (6 bases). V dropped 2 bases and J dropped 2 bases, with 21 bases sitting between them. CDR1 and CDR2 (germline): MNHNS, SASEGT. This CDR3 region has 19 residues. The CDR3 DNA is TGTGCCAGCAGTGAAACTTGGGGGGTTTACAGTGTTAACACCGGGGAGCTGTTTTTT. It specifies CASSETWGVYSVNTGELFF.

V gene TRBV11-3 combines with J gene TRBJ2-5; TRBD2 aligns across 13 bases. Per the germline V gene, CDR1 is SGHNT and CDR2 is YENEEA. V was clipped by 5 bases and J by 5 bases; unmatched bases: 5. There are 15 residues in the CDR3. CDR3 protein: CASSRTSGRGETQYF. The CDR3 DNA reads TGTGCCAGCAGCCGGACTAGCGGGAGAGGCGAGACCCAGTACTTC.

J is TRBJ2-1 and V is TRBV19, with 10 bases that match TRBD2. Losses at the gene ends were 5 bases for V and 4 bases for J; bases not matched to a gene: 11. Per germline, CDR1 LNHDA and CDR2 SQIVND (reference sequence). This CDR3 has 17 amino acids. DNA of the CDR3: TGTGCCAGTAGTCCAACCGCTACTAGCGGGACATACAATGAGCAGTTCTTC. Translating gives CASSPTATSGTYNEQFF.

The chain is built from TRBV6-5 and TRBJ2-7, with D perhaps TRBD1 (6 bases). The CDR3 consists of 12 residues. V gave up 6 bases and J gave up 1 base, with 7 bases separating them. Germline V gives CDR1 MNHEY, CDR2 SVGAGI. CDR3 bases: TGTGCCAGCAGACAGGGATCCTACGAGCAGTACTTC. Protein: CASRQGSYEQYF.

This chain joins TRBV6-5 and TRBJ2-1; D is perhaps TRBD1 (6 bases). Germline CDR1 MNHEY, CDR2 SVGAGI. The CDR3 sequence is 14 residues long. V was trimmed by 5 bases and J by 9 bases, leaving 17 bases between them. CDR3 in amino acids: CASSIEGVFGEQFF. The CDR3 nucleotides are TGTGCCAGCAGTATCGAGGGGGTATTCGGTGAGCAGTTCTTC.

The chain couples TRBV4-1 to TRBJ2-7; D possibly corresponds to TRBD1 (5 bases). The CDR3 contains 14 residues. CDR1 MGHRA and CDR2 YSYEKL come from the germline V gene. V gave up 3 bases and J gave up 0 bases, with 9 bases separating them. The CDR3 reads CASSQNQGSYEQYF. The CDR3 region has the DNA TGCGCCAGCAGCCAGAACCAGGGCTCCTACGAGCAGTACTTC.

In DNA form, the CDR3 reads TGCGCCAGCAGGAGGAGGGGACGGCGGGACCCAAACTACAATGAGCAGTTCTTC. It codes for CASRRRGRRDPNYNEQFF. The rearrangement joins TRBV10-1 to TRBJ2-1, with D perhaps matching TRBD2 (6 bases). This CDR3 contains 18 residues. Germline V gives CDR1 WNHNN, CDR2 SYGVQD (reference sequence). The V gene lost 6 bases and the J gene lost 3 bases, with 24 bases spanning the gap.

This sequence joins TRBV4-1 and TRBJ1-1, with 8 bases fitting TRBD1. The germline V gene encodes CDR1 MGHRA and CDR2 YSYEKL. With 0 bases clipped from V and 5 bases from J, the junction kept 14 bases outside the gene matches. This CDR3 has 18 amino acids. The CDR3 here is CASSQDSDRAFWGTEAFF. The CDR3 DNA is TGCGCCAGCAGCCAAGATTCGGACAGGGCATTTTGGGGAACTGAAGCTTTCTTT.

The chain uses TRBV19 and TRBJ2-3; 9 nucleotides align to TRBD1. CDR1 and CDR2 (germline): LNHDA, SQIVND (reference sequence). This CDR3 is 20 amino acids long. The ends lost 6 bases at V and 2 bases at J; junction bases unmatched: 21. This CDR3 is CASSRGTGSSLARFTDTQYF. CDR3 DNA: TGTGCCAGTAGCCGTGGGACAGGGAGCTCACTAGCGCGATTCACAGATACGCAGTATTTT.

The rearrangement joins TRBV19 to TRBJ1-1; tentative D call: TRBD1 (5 bases). V shed 5 bases and J shed 2 bases, with 9 bases lying between them. Germline V gene lookup returns CDR1 LNHDA and CDR2 SQIVND (reference sequence). There are 13 residues in the CDR3. In DNA form, the CDR3 reads TGTGCCAGTAGTCCAGGGATAAACACTGAAGCTTTCTTT. Translation gives CASSPGINTEAFF.

This chain joins TRBV28 and TRBJ1-2; 7 positions agree with TRBD1. The CDR3 length is 12 residues. Germline V CDR1 and CDR2: MDHEN, SYDVKM. The V and J ends lost 8 bases and 8 bases, in that order; junction bases with no gene match: 8. The DNA for the CDR3 is TGTGCCAGCCTCACAGGGGCAGAAGGCTACACCTTC. It translates to CASLTGAEGYTF.

The V call is TRBV28, the J call TRBJ2-5; D possibly corresponds to TRBD2 (6 bases). Trimming cost V 1 base and J 12 bases, with 15 bases left between them. The germline CDR1 and CDR2 sequences are MDHEN and SYDVKM. The CDR3 runs 13 residues. The CDR3 DNA is TGTGCCAGCAGTTTATTGGCGGCGGGGTCAAAGTACTTC. Its protein is CASSLLAAGSKYF.